This T cell receptor (beta chain) stems from a study of siplizumab effects on memory and regulatory T cells. Study results and limitations: Mappable alloreactive CD4+ clones were on average around 69% Treg-derived with siplizumab, approximately 26% in controls.

Each sample yielded about 9.9 x 10^4 assayed TCR templates. The repertoire was sequenced with immunoSEQ multiplex PCR; TCRdb's copy has only in-frame clones and lacks some. The sample contains approximately 65,000 clones, 83% of which appear only once. The CDR3 has 16 amino acids. The junction had 9 bases not matched to a gene; V was cut back by 1 base and J by 5 bases. CDR1 is SNHLY, CDR2 FYNNEI, per germline. Comments on this clone: Its antigen is not known.

Unstimulated TEMRA, naive, memory and effector memory subsets were sequenced in three donor pairs. The specimen sequenced was memory CD4+ T cells sorted from blood. The V and J genes are TRBV2 and TRBJ2-3; 7 bases fit TRBD2. The clonotype was recovered from a human donor in good health. CDR3 DNA: TGTGCCAGCAGTGAAGAGACCGGGACTACAGGAGATACGCAGTATTTT. Its translation is CASSEETGTTGDTQYF.